This T cell receptor (beta chain) comes out of a study of T cells in Graves' hyperthyroidism and ophthalmopathy. Researchers took RNA transcripts and amplified the TCR beta CDR3 regions from them. Carried out on the TCR CDR3, a first-round RT-PCR used the HTBI primer set. TCRdb re-derived calls from the multiplex PCR reads in MiXCR, one entry per CDR3 protein. The table has hundreds of thousands of distinct CDR3 sequences, approximately 14% seen once. This clonotype was found many times. V shed 4 bases, J shed 11 bases, and the junction held 13 bases outside the gene matches. Germline CDR1 is MDHEN and CDR2 is SYDVKM. This CDR3 comprises 15 residues.

The chain joins TRBV28 to TRBJ2-3, with TRBD2 identical over 9 bases. Sequencing was done on a sample of blood. This TCR was sampled from a woman aged 18-29 years with Graves' hyperthyroidism. The CDR3 DNA sequence: TGTGCCAGCAGTTATAGCGGGAGCCGTTCAGGGGGGCAGTATTTT. Protein sequence: CASSYSGSRSGGQYF.